Listed here are 21 T cell receptor beta chains from one sample, sequenced in a study of CD8 T cells in Susac syndrome. An amount of RNA that ranged from roughly 0.5 to 1 ug was reverse transcribed with random hexamers. TCRdb reprocessed the immunoSEQ multiplex PCR reads with MiXCR, giving one entry per CDR3 protein. The table has 77,000 or so distinct CDR3 sequences, approximately 94% seen once; the top ten hold roughly 0.56%. The sample taken for sequencing was CD4+ T cells from PBMCs. The source of these receptors is a human donor with Susac syndrome.

The CDR3 DNA reads TGTGCCAGCAGCTCCGGGGGGACTAGGCGGGACTTCGGCACAGATACGCAGTATTTT. Encoded protein: CASSSGGTRRDFGTDTQYF. This chain connects TRBV5-4 to TRBJ2-3, with TRBD2 identical over 8 bases. V lost 3 bases to trimming and J lost 1 base; unmatched junction nucleotides: 16. CDR1 is SGHNT, CDR2 YYREEE, per germline (reference sequence). This CDR3 has 19 amino acids.

CDR3 coding DNA: TGTGCCAGCAGCTTGGAAGGTTTTGACACTGAAGCTTTCTTT. It codes for CASSLEGFDTEAFF. The chain employs TRBV5-4 and TRBJ1-1; D call uncertain. V was shortened by 0 bases and J by 3 bases, with 9 bases between the two germline ends. CDR1 SGHNT and CDR2 YYREEE come from the germline V gene (reference sequence). This CDR3 is built from 14 residues.

V is TRBV18 and J is TRBJ2-5, with D possibly being TRBD1 (6 bases). V was clipped by 4 bases and J by 0 bases, with 12 bases between them. This CDR3 region has 15 residues. The germline V gene has CDR1 KGHSH and CDR2 LQKENI. The CDR3 nucleotides are TGTGCCAGCTCACGATCACAGGGCTACCAAGAGACCCAGTACTTC. This gives the protein CASSRSQGYQETQYF.

The chain recombines TRBV2 with TRBJ1-2; 7 nucleotides match TRBD1. This CDR3 is built from 13 residues. The germline V gene encodes CDR1 SNHLY and CDR2 FYNNEI. The junction had 2 bases not matched to a gene; V was cut back by 4 bases and J by 3 bases. CDR3 loop: CASSGQGDYGYTF. The CDR3 region has the DNA TGTGCCAGCAGTGGGCAGGGGGACTATGGCTACACCTTC.

The chain combines TRBV4-3 with TRBJ2-1, with 14 positions matching TRBD2. The J segment lost 10 bases and the V segment lost 3 bases, leaving 8 bases of the junction unmatched. CDR1 and CDR2 from the germline V gene are LGHNA and YSLEER. The CDR3 has 16 residues. In DNA, the CDR3 is TGCGCCAGCAGCCAGACCGGGACTAGCGGGAGAGGGGAGCAGTTCTTC. This codes for CASSQTGTSGRGEQFF.

The CDR3 region is CASSLGGHPTGFF. CDR3 DNA sequence: TGTGCCAGCAGCTTAGGGGGACACCCAACGGGGTTCTTC. The V call is TRBV11-2, the J call TRBJ2-1; a weak D match, TRBD1 (6 bases). The V and J ends lost 1 base and 15 bases respectively, with 16 bases between them. The CDR3 is 13 amino acids. Germline assignment: CDR1 SGHAT and CDR2 FQNNGV.

This clonotype showed up just a few times. The chain carries TRBV6-2 or TRBV6-3 and TRBJ2-1; D could derive from TRBD1 or TRBD2 (6 bases each). Germline V lookup: CDR1 MNHEY, CDR2 SVGEGT. The CDR3 covers 13 residues. V was cut by 4 bases and J by 7 bases, with 11 bases left in between. The CDR3 DNA follows: TGTGCCAGCAGTTTGATAGGGGGGAATGAGCAGTTCTTC. It yields the protein CASSLIGGNEQFF.

In the case of this clonotype: Germline is not matched at one junction end, which may reflect a read error. The rearrangement uses TRBV20-1 and TRBJ1-1; no reliable D call. Germline V lookup: CDR1 DFQATT, CDR2 SNEGSKA (reference sequence). This CDR3 has 11 residues. The CDR3 nucleotides read TGCAGTGCTAGAGCGAACGCTGAAGCTTTCTTT. Residues: CSARANAEAFF.

The chain carries TRBV5-6 and TRBJ2-1, with D perhaps TRBD2 (6 bases). Germline assignment: CDR1 SGHDT and CDR2 YYEEEE. V gave up 7 bases and J gave up 7 bases, with 15 bases separating them. There are 13 residues in the CDR3. The CDR3 sequence is CASARPGGNEQFF. CDR3 DNA sequence: TGTGCCAGCGCGCGCCCCGGGGGAAATGAGCAGTTCTTC.

This chain links TRBV6-1 with TRBJ2-7, with 7 bases aligning to TRBD1. The CDR3 runs 20 residues. J lost 0 bases, V lost 8 bases, and 25 bases had no gene match. Germline V gene lookup returns CDR1 MNHNS and CDR2 SASEGT. CDR3 sequence (DNA): TGTGCCAGCGCATACCGACCTGGGTCCGTCTCCGGGACAGACTCCTACGAGCAGTACTTC. It yields the protein CASAYRPGSVSGTDSYEQYF.

The chain employs TRBV20-1 and TRBJ1-6, with D hard to call. The CDR3 runs to 14 residues. CDR1 is DFQATT and CDR2 is SNEGSKA in the germline V gene (reference sequence). Trimming shortened V by 4 bases and J by 7 bases, and 14 bases separated the two germline ends. The CDR3 sequence: CSAIIGPANSPLHF. For the CDR3, the DNA is TGCAGTGCTATCATTGGTCCAGCGAATTCACCCCTCCACTTT.

The chain recombines TRBV5-1 with TRBJ1-4; the match to TRBD1 covers 8 bases. Germline V gives CDR1 SGHRS, CDR2 YFSETQ. The CDR3 extends over 14 amino acids. V lost 4 bases and J lost 8; bases outside the gene matches: 7. CDR3 DNA: TGCGCCAGCAGCGACGGGACAGGAAGGGAAAAACTGTTTTTT. Amino acid sequence: CASSDGTGREKLFF.

The rearrangement joins TRBV18 to TRBJ2-3; 8 bases align to TRBD2. Germline CDR1 is KGHSH and CDR2 is LQKENI. V lost 0 bases to trimming and J lost 2 bases; unmatched junction nucleotides: 4. CDR3 length: 16 residues. The DNA for the CDR3 is TGTGCCAGCTCACCACCGGCGGGGGGTATCACAGATACGCAGTATTTT. Translation gives CASSPPAGGITDTQYF.

This chain links TRBV9 with TRBJ2-2, with TRBD1 as a possible D gene (6 bases). Germline CDR1 and CDR2: SGDLS and YYNGEE. The V and J ends lost 1 base and 1 base respectively, with 14 bases between them. This CDR3 spans 17 amino acids. DNA for the CDR3: TGTGCCAGCAGCGTAATGTCGTCGACAGGGAACACCGGGGAGCTGTTTTTT. Translation: CASSVMSSTGNTGELFF.

This chain joins TRBV20-1 and TRBJ2-1, with 14 bases identical to TRBD2. Germline V gene data show CDR1 as DFQATT and CDR2 as SNEGSKA (reference sequence). J gave up 6 bases and V 3 bases, and 1 base lay outside the gene matches. The CDR3 consists of 14 residues. CDR3 region: CSARGLAGVNEQFF. The CDR3 nucleotides read TGCAGTGCTAGGGGACTAGCGGGGGTCAATGAGCAGTTCTTC.

This clonotype was detected only a few times. This chain uses TRBV5-4 with TRBJ1-1; the D is unclear. CDR3 length: 13 amino acids. Germline CDR1 reads SGHNT; CDR2 reads YYREEE (reference sequence). V gave up 3 bases and J gave up 4 bases, with 10 bases separating them. CDR3 sequence (DNA): TGTGCCAGCAGCTCTTATTCGGCCACTGAAGCTTTCTTT. As protein: CASSSYSATEAFF.

This clonotype came up once. The chain is built from TRBV2 and TRBJ1-2; TRBD1 is a possible D gene (5 bases). Trimming shortened V by 7 bases and J by 3 bases, and 9 bases separated the two germline ends. Per germline, CDR1 SNHLY and CDR2 FYNNEI. The CDR3 is 12 amino acids. The CDR3 DNA is TGTGCCAGCAAACGGGGGGACTATGGCTACACCTTC. Protein sequence: CASKRGDYGYTF.

The chain recombines TRBV15 with TRBJ2-1; D unclear. Germline lookup yields CDR1 LNHNV and CDR2 YYDKDF (reference sequence). The ends were cut back, 0 bases at V and 0 bases at J, with 6 bases in the middle. CDR3 length: 15 amino acids. The DNA of the CDR3 is TGTGCCACCAGCAGAGATCCGAGCTCCTACAATGAGCAGTTCTTC. Translated, it gives CATSRDPSSYNEQFF.

This chain links TRBV19 with TRBJ2-1; TRBD2 matches 10 bases. V was clipped by 7 bases and J by 8 bases; unmatched bases: 8. CDR1 is LNHDA, CDR2 SQIVND, per germline (reference sequence). The CDR3 contains 14 residues. This chain's CDR3 is CASIQRGGSYEQFF. DNA of the CDR3: TGTGCCAGTATACAGCGGGGGGGCTCTTATGAGCAGTTCTTC.

The rearrangement links TRBV5-1 to TRBJ2-6, with TRBD1 matching 9 bases. Germline V gene data show CDR1 as SGHRS and CDR2 as YFSETQ. J lost 0 bases, V lost 1 base, and 5 bases had no gene match. The CDR3 length is 18 residues. CDR3 nucleotide sequence: TGCGCCAGCAGCTTGAGGGGGACAGGGTCCTCTGGGGCCAACGTCCTGACTTTC. Translating gives CASSLRGTGSSGANVLTF.

Concerning this clonotype itself: At one end, the junction sequence differs from germline, possibly due to a read error. The chain links TRBV20-1 to TRBJ2-3; the D is unclear. Germline CDR1 and CDR2: DFQATT and SNEGSKA (reference sequence). CDR3 size: 13 residues. The CDR3, as DNA: TGCAGTGCCAGAGTCCCAGGCACAGATACGCAGTATTTT. Its protein product is CSARVPGTDTQYF.